The 3 T cell receptor beta chains below were found in one sample sequenced in a study of blood T cell repertoires in COVID-19. The method was immunoSEQ multiplex PCR; TCRdb's version includes in-frame clones alone and lacks a portion of them. The sample contains about 240,000 clones, around 85% of which appear only once. Sequencing input: peripheral blood. These receptors originate from a woman of 80 years or more with acute or convalescent COVID-19.

The chain carries TRBV7-9 and TRBJ1-2; the match to TRBD1 covers 10 bases. This CDR3 has 16 residues. V dropped 4 bases and J dropped 4; count of bases not matched to a gene: 9. Germline lookup yields CDR1 SEHNR and CDR2 FQNEAQ (reference sequence). The CDR3 bases are TGTGCCAGCAGCTCAACCGGGACAGGGGCTCTCTATGGCTACACCTTC. Translation: CASSSTGTGALYGYTF. Looking up the rest from reference TRBV7-9 and TRBJ1-2 gives the full variable domain: DTGVSQNPRHKITKRGQNVTFRCDPISEHNRLYWYRQTLGQGPEFLTYFQNEAQLEKSRLLSDRFSAERPKGSFSTLEIQRTEQGDSAMYLCASSSTGTGALYGYTFGSGTRLTVV.

The chain links TRBV5-4 to TRBJ2-1, with D possibly TRBD1 on 6 matching bases. The CDR3 is 14 amino acids. Per the germline V gene, CDR1 is SGHNT and CDR2 is YYREEE (reference sequence). Trimming stripped 6 bases from V and 5 bases from J, with 15 bases between. CDR3: CASNFDRPDNEQFF. For the CDR3, the DNA is TGTGCCAGCAACTTCGACAGGCCAGACAATGAGCAGTTCTTC.

The V call is TRBV20-1, the J call TRBJ1-1, with D hard to call. The V gene lost 3 bases and the J gene lost 0 bases, with 11 bases spanning the gap. The CDR3 runs to 14 residues. Germline V gives CDR1 DFQATT, CDR2 SNEGSKA (reference sequence). This chain's CDR3 is CSASELYLNTEAFF. In DNA form, the CDR3 reads TGCAGTGCTAGTGAACTGTACCTGAACACTGAAGCTTTCTTT.